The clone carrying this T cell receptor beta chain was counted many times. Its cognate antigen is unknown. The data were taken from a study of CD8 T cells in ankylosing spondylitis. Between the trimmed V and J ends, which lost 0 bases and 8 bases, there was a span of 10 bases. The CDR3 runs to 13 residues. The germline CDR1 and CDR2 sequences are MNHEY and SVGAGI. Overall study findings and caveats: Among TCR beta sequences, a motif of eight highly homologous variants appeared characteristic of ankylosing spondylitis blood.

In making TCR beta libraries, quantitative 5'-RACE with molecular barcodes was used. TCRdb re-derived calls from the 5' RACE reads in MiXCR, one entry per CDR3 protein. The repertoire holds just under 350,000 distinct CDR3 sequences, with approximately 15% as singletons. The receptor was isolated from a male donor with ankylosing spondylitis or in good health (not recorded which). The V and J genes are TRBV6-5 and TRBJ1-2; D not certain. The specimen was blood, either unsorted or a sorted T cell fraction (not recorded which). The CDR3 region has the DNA TGTGCCAGCAGTTACTCGACGCCTATAGGCTACACCTTC. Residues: CASSYSTPIGYTF.